Sequencing of this TCR beta chain was carried out in a study of blood T cell repertoires in COVID-19 (dated by TCRdb to 2020 to 2022). With regard to the full study: Collaborator samples came from the United States, Italy and Spain and covered acute and convalescent phases of COVID-19. A freely available public database, intended as a resource for researchers studying the immune response to SARS-CoV-2, is where the repertoires were released. Where available, HLA class I and class II types were taken from metadata supplied by the sample provider and were not determined by assay-based typing. The samples were drawn from two sources: the first 160 participants of the ongoing ImmuneRACE study, and 1,254 subjects contributed by 6 global collaborators. Nearly every sample came with metadata listing a de-identified subject ID, COVID-19 status, age in years and sex. The material from the prospective study consisted of cDNA or gDNA derived from T cells, B-cell-depleted T cells, or PBMCs. Subjects who had been exposed to COVID-19, were actively infected with it, or had recovered from it provided the deeply sampled blood TCRbeta repertoires that made up the dataset.

Summary of the overall study and its limitations: The amount of clinical and demographic metadata varied by source and participant and was provided uncurated.

CDR1 and CDR2, per the germline V gene (reference sequence), are SEHNR and FQNEAQ. Counted from cysteine to phenylalanine, this CDR3 has 13 amino acids. The DNA shown is the 39-base CDR3, in frame from base 1. Trimming at the junction amounts to 7 bases on V and 12 bases on J, and the germline ends lie 16 bases apart. Of note for this clone: No antigen is known for it. Base qualities are not provided; no much larger clone lies one nucleotide away.

One collaborating source in Seattle enrolled patients during active infection and followed them longitudinally through the course of disease. Each collaborating institution followed its own protocols to collect whole blood in K2EDTA tubes. Collaborator samples were shipped for TCRbeta analysis as frozen whole blood, isolated PBMCs, or DNA extracted from either sample type. The immunoSEQ Assay, a bias-controlled multiplex PCR, was used to amplify TCRbeta CDR3 regions from genomic DNA. As for the original processing: Nucleated cell counts per sample were estimated from amplification of reference gene primers within the assay. To quantify the absolute abundance of each unique TCRbeta CDR3 rearrangement, sequence reads were collapsed and filtered. Productive Simpson clonality was computed per sample as the square root of Simpson's diversity index over productive rearrangements. TCRdb mirrors the immuneACCESS table, restricted to in-frame sequences. Some clones are absent from its copies; in checked studies, under half trace to an unresolved V gene, and the reason for the others is unknown. The DNA gave D and trimming, while V, J and clone size come from that table. This sample gives hundreds of thousands of clones in total; 85% of them show up just once. 5.1% of the sample comes from the top ten.

Sequenced: peripheral blood. This sequence originates from a man aged 45-65 years with COVID-19, enrolled during active disease. Here the chain combines TRBV7-9 and TRBJ1-6; the D gene is possibly TRBD1, with 6 bases matching. CDR3 protein: CASTMTEGGPLHF. In nucleotides, the sequence is TGTGCCAGCACCATGACAGAAGGGGGACCCCTCCACTTT.